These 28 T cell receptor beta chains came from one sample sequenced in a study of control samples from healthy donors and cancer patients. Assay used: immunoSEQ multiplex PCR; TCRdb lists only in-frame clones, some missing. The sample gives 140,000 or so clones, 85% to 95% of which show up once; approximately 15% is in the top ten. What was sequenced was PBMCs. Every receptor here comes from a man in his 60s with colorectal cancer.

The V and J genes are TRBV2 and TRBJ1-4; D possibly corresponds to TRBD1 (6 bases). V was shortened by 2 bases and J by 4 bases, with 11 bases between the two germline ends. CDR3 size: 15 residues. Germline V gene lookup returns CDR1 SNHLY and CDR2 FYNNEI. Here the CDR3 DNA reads TGTGCCAGCAGTGAACGGGGGCTGGGTAATGAAAAACTGTTTTTT. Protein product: CASSERGLGNEKLFF.

The CDR3 nucleotides are TGTGCCAGCAGGGTCGGACAGGGAGAGACCCAGTACTTC. This sequence encodes CASRVGQGETQYF. The chain recombines TRBV6-5 with TRBJ2-5; 8 bases map to TRBD1. V gave up 6 bases and J gave up 4 bases; unmatched junction bases: 4. The CDR3 extends over 13 amino acids. Germline V gives CDR1 MNHEY, CDR2 SVGAGI.

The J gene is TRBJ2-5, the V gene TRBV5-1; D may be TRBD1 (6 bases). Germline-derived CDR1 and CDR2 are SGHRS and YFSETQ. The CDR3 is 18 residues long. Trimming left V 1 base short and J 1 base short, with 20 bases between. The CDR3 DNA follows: TGCGCCAGCAGCTTGCCCCCCGGGGCAGGGGTCGTCCAAGAGACCCAGTACTTC. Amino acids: CASSLPPGAGVVQETQYF. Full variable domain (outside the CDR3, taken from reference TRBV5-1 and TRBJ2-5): KAGVTQTPRYLIKTRGQQVTLSCSPISGHRSVSWYQQTPGQGLQFLFEYFSETQRNKGNFPGRFSGRQFSNSRSEMNVSTLELGDSALYLCASSLPPGAGVVQETQYFGPGTRLLVL.

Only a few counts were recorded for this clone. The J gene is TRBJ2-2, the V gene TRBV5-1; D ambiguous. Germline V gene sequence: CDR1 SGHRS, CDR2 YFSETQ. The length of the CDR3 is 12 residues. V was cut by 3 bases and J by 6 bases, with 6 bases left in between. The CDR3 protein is CASSSFAGELFF. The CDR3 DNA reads TGCGCCAGCAGCTCTTTCGCCGGGGAGCTGTTTTTT.

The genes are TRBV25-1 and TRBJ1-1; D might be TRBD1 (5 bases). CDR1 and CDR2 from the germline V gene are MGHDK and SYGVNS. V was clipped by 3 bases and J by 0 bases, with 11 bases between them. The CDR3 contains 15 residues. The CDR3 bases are TGTGCCAGCAGTGAGTCAGGGTACATGAACACTGAAGCTTTCTTT. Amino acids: CASSESGYMNTEAFF.

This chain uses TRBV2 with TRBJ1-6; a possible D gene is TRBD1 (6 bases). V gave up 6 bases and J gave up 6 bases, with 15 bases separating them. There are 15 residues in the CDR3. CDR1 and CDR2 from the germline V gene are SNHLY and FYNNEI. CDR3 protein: CASRATGQGNSPLHF. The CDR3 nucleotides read TGTGCCAGCAGAGCCACAGGGCAGGGTAATTCACCCCTCCACTTT.

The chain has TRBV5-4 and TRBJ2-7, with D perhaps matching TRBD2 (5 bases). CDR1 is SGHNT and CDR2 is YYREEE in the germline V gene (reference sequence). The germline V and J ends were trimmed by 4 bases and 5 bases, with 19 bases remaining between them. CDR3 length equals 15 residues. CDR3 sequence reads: CASSAPPGTTHEQYF. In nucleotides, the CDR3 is TGTGCCAGCAGCGCGCCACCGGGAACAACCCACGAGCAGTACTTC.

The CDR3 loop reads CASSLRGRGGRMTGELFF. The CDR3, as DNA: TGTGCCAGCAGCTTACGGGGCCGGGGGGGCCGAATGACCGGGGAGCTGTTTTTT. J is TRBJ2-2 and V is TRBV11-3, with 8 bases aligning to TRBD2. The J segment lost 5 bases and the V segment lost 2 bases, leaving 13 bases of the junction unmatched. The CDR3 consists of 18 residues. Germline-derived CDR1 and CDR2 are SGHNT and YENEEA.

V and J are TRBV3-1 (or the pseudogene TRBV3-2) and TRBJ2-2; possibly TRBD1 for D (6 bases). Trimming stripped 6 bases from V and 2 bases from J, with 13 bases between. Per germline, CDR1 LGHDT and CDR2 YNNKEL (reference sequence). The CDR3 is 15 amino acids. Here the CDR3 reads CASSYSGTNTGELFF. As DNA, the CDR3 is TGTGCCAGCAGTTACTCCGGGACAAACACCGGGGAGCTGTTTTTT.

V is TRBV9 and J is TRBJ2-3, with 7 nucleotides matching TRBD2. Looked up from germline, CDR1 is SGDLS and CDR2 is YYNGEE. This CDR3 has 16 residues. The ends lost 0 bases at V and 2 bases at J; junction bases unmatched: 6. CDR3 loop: CASSVALADPTDTQYF. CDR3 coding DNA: TGTGCCAGCAGCGTAGCCCTAGCGGACCCCACAGATACGCAGTATTTT.

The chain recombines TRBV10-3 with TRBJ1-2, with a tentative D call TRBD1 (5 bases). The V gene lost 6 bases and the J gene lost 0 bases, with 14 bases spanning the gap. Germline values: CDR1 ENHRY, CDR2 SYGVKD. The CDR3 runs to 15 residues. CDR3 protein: CAIRPQGPTNYGYTF. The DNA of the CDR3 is TGTGCCATCAGACCCCAGGGCCCAACTAACTATGGCTACACCTTC.

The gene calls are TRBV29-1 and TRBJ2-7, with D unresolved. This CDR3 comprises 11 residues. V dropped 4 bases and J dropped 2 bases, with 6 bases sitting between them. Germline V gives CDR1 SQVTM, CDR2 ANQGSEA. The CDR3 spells CSVVTTYEQYF. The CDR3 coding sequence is TGCAGCGTTGTCACCACCTACGAGCAGTACTTC.

CDR3 in DNA: TGTGCCAGCAGTCCCCATTCCACTGGAAGGCGGACCCAGTACTTC. Protein product: CASSPHSTGRRTQYF. This chain links TRBV28 with TRBJ2-5; D gene uncertain. Germline lookup yields CDR1 MDHEN and CDR2 SYDVKM. V was clipped by 5 bases and J by 7 bases, with 20 bases between them. The CDR3 is made up of 15 amino acids.

The CDR3 DNA is TGTGCCAGCAGCCCCGACCCATCCCCGAACACTGAAGCTTTCTTT. Amino acid sequence: CASSPDPSPNTEAFF. The chain links TRBV7-6 to TRBJ1-1; the D is unclear. Trimming took off 5 bases at V and 1 base at J, with 14 bases between the two ends. The CDR3 covers 15 residues. Germline CDR1 is SGHVS and CDR2 is FNYEAQ.

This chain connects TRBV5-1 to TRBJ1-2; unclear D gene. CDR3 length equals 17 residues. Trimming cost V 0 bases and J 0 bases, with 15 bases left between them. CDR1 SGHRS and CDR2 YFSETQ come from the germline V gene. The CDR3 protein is CASSLEAASDSNYGYTF. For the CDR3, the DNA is TGCGCCAGCAGCTTGGAGGCGGCGTCAGATTCTAACTATGGCTACACCTTC.

The CDR3 DNA is TGTGCCAGCAGCTTGGAAAGGGACTTCACCACTGAAGCTTTCTTT. It codes for CASSLERDFTTEAFF. The rearrangement joins TRBV5-4 to TRBJ1-1, with D maybe TRBD1 (5 bases). The germline gives CDR1 SGHNT, CDR2 YYREEE (reference sequence). The CDR3 spans 15 residues. Trimming took off 0 bases at V and 4 bases at J, with 13 bases between the two ends.

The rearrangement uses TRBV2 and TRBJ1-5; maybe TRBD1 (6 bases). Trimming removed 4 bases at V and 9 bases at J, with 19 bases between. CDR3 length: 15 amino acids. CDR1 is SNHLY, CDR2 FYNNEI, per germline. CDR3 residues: CASSGGGPVEGPQHF. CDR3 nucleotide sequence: TGTGCCAGCAGTGGCGGGGGCCCGGTGGAAGGGCCCCAGCATTTT.

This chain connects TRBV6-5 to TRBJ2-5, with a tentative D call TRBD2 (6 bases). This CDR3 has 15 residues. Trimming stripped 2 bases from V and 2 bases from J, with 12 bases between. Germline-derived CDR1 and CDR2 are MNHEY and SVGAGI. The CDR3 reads CASSYGGESQETQYF. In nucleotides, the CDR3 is TGTGCCAGCAGTTACGGAGGGGAGTCACAAGAGACCCAGTACTTC.

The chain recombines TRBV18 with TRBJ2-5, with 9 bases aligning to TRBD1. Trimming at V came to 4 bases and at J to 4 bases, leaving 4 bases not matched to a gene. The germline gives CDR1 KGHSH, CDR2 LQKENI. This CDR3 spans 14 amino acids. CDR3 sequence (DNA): TGTGCCAGCTCACGGGACAGGGTATCAGAGACCCAGTACTTC. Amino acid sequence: CASSRDRVSETQYF.

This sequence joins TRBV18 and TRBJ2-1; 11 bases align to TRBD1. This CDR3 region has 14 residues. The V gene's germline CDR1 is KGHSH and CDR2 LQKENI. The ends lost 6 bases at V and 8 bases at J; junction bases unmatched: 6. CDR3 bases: TGTGCCAGCTCTGGGGACAGGGGGATCTATGAGCAGTTCTTC. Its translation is CASSGDRGIYEQFF.

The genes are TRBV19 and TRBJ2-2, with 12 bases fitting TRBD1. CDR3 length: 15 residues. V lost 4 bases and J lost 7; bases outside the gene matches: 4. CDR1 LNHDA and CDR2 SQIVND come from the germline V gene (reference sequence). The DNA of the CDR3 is TGTGCCAGTAGTAGGGGACAGGGGGCGAGCGGGGAGCTGTTTTTT. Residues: CASSRGQGASGELFF.

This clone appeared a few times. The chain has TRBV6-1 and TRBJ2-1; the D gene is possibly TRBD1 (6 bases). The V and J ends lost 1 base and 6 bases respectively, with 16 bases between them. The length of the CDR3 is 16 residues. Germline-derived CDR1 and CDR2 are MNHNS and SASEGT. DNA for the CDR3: TGTGCCAGCAGTGAAGACACGTTAGGGACAAGCAATGAGCAGTTCTTC. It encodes CASSEDTLGTSNEQFF.

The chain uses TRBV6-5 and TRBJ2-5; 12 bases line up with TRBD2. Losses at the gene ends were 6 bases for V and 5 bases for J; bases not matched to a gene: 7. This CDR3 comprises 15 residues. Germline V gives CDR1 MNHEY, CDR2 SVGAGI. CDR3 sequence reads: CASRSASGGVETQYF. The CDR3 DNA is TGTGCCAGCAGAAGCGCTAGCGGGGGGGTTGAGACCCAGTACTTC.

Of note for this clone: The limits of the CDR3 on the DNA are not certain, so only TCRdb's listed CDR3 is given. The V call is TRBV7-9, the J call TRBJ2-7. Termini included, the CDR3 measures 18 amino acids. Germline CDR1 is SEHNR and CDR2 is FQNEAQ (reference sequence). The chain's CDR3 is CASSLLRAVLHPYYEQYF.

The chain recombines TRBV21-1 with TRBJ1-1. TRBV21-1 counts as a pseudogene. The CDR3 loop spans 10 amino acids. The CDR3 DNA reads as TGTGCCGGAGAGGGTAGTCGAGCTTTCTTT. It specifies CAGEGSRAFF.

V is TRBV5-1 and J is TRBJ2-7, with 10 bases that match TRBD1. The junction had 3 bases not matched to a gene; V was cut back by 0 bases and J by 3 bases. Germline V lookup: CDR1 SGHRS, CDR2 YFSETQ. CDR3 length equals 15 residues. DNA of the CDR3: TGCGCCAGCAGCTTGGATGGGACAGGGGTCTACGAGCAGTACTTC. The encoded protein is CASSLDGTGVYEQYF.

The CDR3 nucleotides read TGCAGCGTATCTGACAGCGTTAATCAGCCCCAGCATTTT. It encodes CSVSDSVNQPQHF. V gene TRBV29-1 combines with J gene TRBJ1-5, with D tentatively TRBD1 (5 bases). Deletions cut 6 bases from V and 4 bases from J, with 13 bases between. CDR3 length: 13 residues. Per the germline V gene, CDR1 is SQVTM and CDR2 is ANQGSEA.

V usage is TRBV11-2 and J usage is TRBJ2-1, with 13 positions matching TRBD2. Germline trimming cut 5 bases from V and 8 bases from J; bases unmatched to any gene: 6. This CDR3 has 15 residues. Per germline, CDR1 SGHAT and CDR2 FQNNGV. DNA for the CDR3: TGTGCCAGCAGCGTACTAGCGGGGGGGCTCCATGAGCAGTTCTTC. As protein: CASSVLAGGLHEQFF.